These 28 T cell receptor beta chains share one sample of origin, sequenced in a study of blood T cell repertoires in COVID-19. The repertoire was sequenced with immunoSEQ multiplex PCR; TCRdb's copy has only in-frame clones and lacks some. The top ten hold approximately 4.9% of the sample, which has about 91,000 clones, roughly 85% seen once. The sequenced sample was peripheral blood. The receptors here all came from a man aged 65 to 79 with acute or convalescent COVID-19.

The rearrangement joins TRBV19 to TRBJ2-3, with D hard to call. Germline loops: CDR1 LNHDA, CDR2 SQIVND (reference sequence). The ends were cut back, 0 bases at V and 1 base at J, with 8 bases in the middle. This CDR3 spans 15 amino acids. The CDR3 DNA reads as TGTGCCAGTAGTATAGATCCGGCGGGCACAGATACGCAGTATTTT. This sequence encodes CASSIDPAGTDTQYF. The whole variable domain, remainder taken from reference TRBV19 and TRBJ2-3, is DGGITQSPKYLFRKEGQNVTLSCEQNLNHDAMYWYRQDPGQGLRLIYYSQIVNDFQKGDIAEGYSVSREKKESFPLTVTSAQKNPTAFYLCASSIDPAGTDTQYFGPGTRLTVL.

In this sample, this clone turned up a few times. A read error may produce the germline difference seen at one junction end. The chain has TRBV28 and TRBJ1-6; 7 bases match TRBD1. Germline loops: CDR1 MDHEN, CDR2 SYDVKM. The CDR3 has 14 residues. The CDR3 protein is CATSRTGHNSPLHF. CDR3 bases: TGTGCCACCAGTCGGACAGGTCATAATTCACCCCTCCACTTT. Full variable domain (rest looked up from reference TRBV28 and TRBJ1-6): DVKVTQSSRYLVKRTGEKVFLECVQDMDHENMFWYRQDPGLGLRLIYFSYDVKMKEKGDIPEGYSVSREKKERFSLILESASTNQTSMYLCATSRTGHNSPLHFGNGTRLTVT.

The chain combines TRBV6-5 with TRBJ2-1; 7 bases fit TRBD1. V lost 6 bases, J lost 4 bases, and 6 bases stayed unmatched. The CDR3 sequence is 14 residues long. Germline V gene sequence: CDR1 MNHEY, CDR2 SVGAGI. The CDR3 region is CASRTGQIYNEQFF. In nucleotides, the CDR3 is TGTGCCAGCAGAACGGGACAGATATACAATGAGCAGTTCTTC.

The chain recombines TRBV5-1 with TRBJ1-2, with 11 bases that match TRBD1. The V and J ends lost 5 bases and 3 bases, in that order; junction bases with no gene match: 3. The germline V gene has CDR1 SGHRS and CDR2 YFSETQ. This CDR3 comprises 14 residues. The CDR3 sequence: CASSRTGGDYGYTF. CDR3 in DNA: TGCGCCAGCAGTCGGACAGGGGGCGACTATGGCTACACCTTC. The whole variable domain, filled in from reference TRBV5-1 and TRBJ1-2, reads KAGVTQTPRYLIKTRGQQVTLSCSPISGHRSVSWYQQTPGQGLQFLFEYFSETQRNKGNFPGRFSGRQFSNSRSEMNVSTLELGDSALYLCASSRTGGDYGYTFGSGTRLTVV.

The chain employs TRBV14 and TRBJ2-7, with TRBD1 matching over 8 bases. This CDR3 region has 20 residues. Germline loops: CDR1 SGHDN, CDR2 FVKESK. V lost 1 base and J lost 3; bases outside the gene matches: 20. The CDR3 nucleotides are TGTGCCAGCAGCCAAGCCTCGGGCAGGGGGCTACCCGGAGGAGGCTACGAGCAGTACTTC. This encodes CASSQASGRGLPGGGYEQYF.

The CDR3 coding sequence is TGTGCCAGCAGCTTGGCCGGCGGGGGAAGCGATGGCTACACCTTC. As protein: CASSLAGGGSDGYTF. This chain connects TRBV5-4 to TRBJ1-2; TRBD1 might be the D (5 bases). The CDR3 sequence is 15 residues long. Germline loops: CDR1 SGHNT, CDR2 YYREEE (reference sequence). V shed 0 bases and J shed 6 bases, with 15 bases lying between them.

This rearrangement joins TRBV28 to TRBJ2-3; TRBD2 might be the D (7 bases). This CDR3 has 16 residues. The V gene lost 7 bases and the J gene lost 3 bases, with 20 bases spanning the gap. Germline V lookup: CDR1 MDHEN, CDR2 SYDVKM. CDR3 region: CASIPTAGASTDTQYF. CDR3 in DNA: TGTGCCAGCATCCCGACCGCGGGGGCCTCGACAGATACGCAGTATTTT.

The gene calls are TRBV7-2 and TRBJ2-7, with 10 bases matching TRBD2. V trimming: 1 base; J trimming: 5 bases; junction bases outside the gene matches: 5. CDR3 length: 15 amino acids. Germline CDR1 SGHTA, CDR2 FQGNSA. The CDR3 loop is CASSLVAGGGDEQYF. The CDR3 DNA sequence: TGTGCCAGCAGCTTAGTAGCGGGGGGCGGGGACGAGCAGTACTTC.

The V and J genes are TRBV18 and TRBJ2-3, with 7 positions matching TRBD1. V gave up 3 bases and J gave up 0 bases; unmatched junction bases: 3. In germline, CDR1 is KGHSH, CDR2 LQKENI. CDR3 length: 15 amino acids. This CDR3 reads CASSPQGDSTDTQYF. CDR3 sequence (DNA): TGTGCCAGCTCACCGCAGGGGGATAGCACAGATACGCAGTATTTT.

The chain employs TRBV6-4 and TRBJ2-2; D uncertain. Deletions cut 4 bases from V and 2 bases from J, with 5 bases between. The CDR3 runs 13 residues. From germline, CDR1 is MRHNA and CDR2 SNTAGT. The CDR3 loop is CASSAQNTGELFF. The CDR3 bases are TGTGCCAGCAGTGCCCAAAACACCGGGGAGCTGTTTTTT.

The chain joins TRBV6-1 to TRBJ1-6; unclear D gene. This CDR3 contains 16 residues. V shed 2 bases and J shed 7 bases, with 15 bases lying between them. Germline V gives CDR1 MNHNS, CDR2 SASEGT. The CDR3 region is CASSESTHGRNSPLHF. The CDR3 DNA sequence: TGTGCCAGCAGTGAATCGACACACGGAAGGAATTCACCCCTCCACTTT.

The rearrangement links TRBV4-1 to TRBJ1-1; D perhaps matches TRBD1 (6 bases). Germline V gene sequence: CDR1 MGHRA, CDR2 YSYEKL. V gave up 3 bases and J gave up 0 bases, with 17 bases separating them. The CDR3 extends over 17 amino acids. The CDR3 sequence is CASSHATGYWMNTEAFF. The CDR3, as DNA: TGCGCCAGCAGCCATGCTACAGGGTACTGGATGAACACTGAAGCTTTCTTT.

The rearrangement uses TRBV19 and TRBJ1-2, with D maybe TRBD1 (6 bases). The CDR3 is 15 amino acids. The V gene's germline CDR1 is LNHDA and CDR2 SQIVND (reference sequence). Trimming took off 7 bases at V and 4 bases at J, with 19 bases between the two ends. The CDR3 nucleotides are TGTGCCAGTAATCAACAGGGTCGTCAGCCCTATGGCTACACCTTC. Protein sequence: CASNQQGRQPYGYTF. The full variable domain, rest sourced from reference TRBV19 and TRBJ1-2, is DGGITQSPKYLFRKEGQNVTLSCEQNLNHDAMYWYRQDPGQGLRLIYYSQIVNDFQKGDIAEGYSVSREKKESFPLTVTSAQKNPTAFYLCASNQQGRQPYGYTFGSGTRLTVV.

This clone appeared a single time. The rearrangement joins TRBV6-5 to TRBJ1-6; D uncertain. Deletions cut 6 bases from V and 9 bases from J, with 15 bases between. CDR1 is MNHEY, CDR2 SVGAGI, per germline. The CDR3 totals 14 residues. In DNA, the CDR3 is TGTGCCAGCAGAGATCGGGAGAGTTTTTCACCCCTCCACTTT. It codes for CASRDRESFSPLHF.

The rearrangement joins TRBV5-1 to TRBJ1-6; 8 nucleotides match TRBD1. The trim removed 0 bases at V and 4 bases at J, leaving 6 bases unmatched. The CDR3 covers 17 residues. CDR1 is SGHRS, CDR2 YFSETQ, per germline. CDR3 DNA sequence: TGCGCCAGCAGCTTGGGTCAGGGGGCCCCATATAATTCACCCCTCCACTTT. Protein product: CASSLGQGAPYNSPLHF.

The V gene is TRBV2, the J gene TRBJ1-5; the match to TRBD1 covers 11 bases. The germline V gene has CDR1 SNHLY and CDR2 FYNNEI. After removal of 1 base from V and 5 bases from J, the junction contained 1 base not matched to a gene. The CDR3 extends over 15 amino acids. CDR3: CASSEGDRGDQPQHF. The DNA of the CDR3 is TGTGCCAGCAGTGAAGGGGACAGGGGGGATCAGCCCCAGCATTTT.

This chain links TRBV28 with TRBJ1-6, with TRBD1 identical over 9 bases. The CDR3 has 15 residues. The junction had 4 bases not matched to a gene; V was cut back by 10 bases and J by 0 bases. Germline values: CDR1 MDHEN, CDR2 SYDVKM. The CDR3 coding sequence is TGTGCCATCGGGACAGGGAGCTCCTATAATTCACCCCTCCACTTT. Translating gives CAIGTGSSYNSPLHF.

The gene calls are TRBV3-1 (or the pseudogene TRBV3-2) and TRBJ1-2, with TRBD1 matching 9 bases. The CDR3 is 14 residues long. The ends lost 4 bases at V and 8 bases at J; junction bases unmatched: 8. Per the germline V gene, CDR1 is LGHDT and CDR2 is YNNKEL (reference sequence). This CDR3 is CASSPDRGNGGYTF. CDR3 sequence (DNA): TGTGCCAGCAGCCCAGACAGGGGGAACGGGGGCTACACCTTC.

The chain has TRBV12-5 and TRBJ2-1; 13 bases line up with TRBD2. The V and J ends lost 5 bases and 7 bases, in that order; junction bases with no gene match: 2. CDR1 LGHNT and CDR2 FRNRAP come from the germline V gene. The CDR3 is 14 residues long. The CDR3 DNA reads as TGTGCTAGTGGTCGACTAGCGGGGGGTAATGAGCAGTTCTTC. It translates to CASGRLAGGNEQFF.

Of note for this clone: Germline is not matched at one junction end, which may reflect a read error. The chain uses TRBV7-7 and TRBJ2-7; TRBD2 matches 9 bases. This CDR3 is 14 amino acids long. Germline V gene sequence: CDR1 SSHAT, CDR2 FNYEAQ (reference sequence). In nucleotides, the CDR3 is TGTGCTAGCAGCCCCAGCGGGGGGTACGACGAGCAGTACTTC. As protein: CASSPSGGYDEQYF.

The chain combines TRBV27 with TRBJ2-1; 8 positions agree with TRBD2. Losses at the gene ends were 6 bases for V and 5 bases for J; bases not matched to a gene: 6. Looked up from germline, CDR1 is MNHEY and CDR2 is SMNVEV (reference sequence). CDR3 length equals 14 residues. The CDR3 here is CASSYQRGNNEQFF. DNA of the CDR3: TGTGCCAGCAGCTATCAGCGGGGGAACAATGAGCAGTTCTTC.

This CDR3 reads CASSERGFSRDTQYF. The CDR3, as DNA: TGTGCCAGCAGTGAAAGGGGTTTTTCGAGAGATACGCAGTATTTT. V is TRBV6-1 and J is TRBJ2-3, with a weak D call TRBD1 (5 bases). Germline V gives CDR1 MNHNS, CDR2 SASEGT. With 2 bases removed from V and 5 bases from J, the gap between germline ends came to 14 bases. This CDR3 spans 15 amino acids.

The chain has TRBV9 and TRBJ2-5; D is possibly TRBD1 (5 bases). This CDR3 has 15 residues. Trimming cost V 4 bases and J 3 bases, with 16 bases left between them. Germline assignment: CDR1 SGDLS and CDR2 YYNGEE. CDR3 residues: CASSHWGNSEETQYF. The DNA of the CDR3 is TGTGCCAGCAGCCACTGGGGCAATAGTGAAGAGACCCAGTACTTC.

This clone showed up just once. This chain connects TRBV7-9 to TRBJ2-5; TRBD2 matches 10 bases. This CDR3 contains 17 residues. Trimming took 2 bases from V and 1 from J; bases not matched to a gene: 7. Germline lookup yields CDR1 SEHNR and CDR2 FQNEAQ (reference sequence). The CDR3, as DNA: TGTGCCAGCAGCTTAAGCGGGGGGGCTAGTAGCCAAGAGACCCAGTACTTC. Residues: CASSLSGGASSQETQYF.

The rearrangement links TRBV3-1 (or the pseudogene TRBV3-2) to TRBJ2-3; D is unclear. This CDR3 has 14 amino acids. Germline CDR1 and CDR2: LGHDT and YNNKEL (reference sequence). The ends were cut back, 0 bases at V and 0 bases at J, with 4 bases in the middle. CDR3 nucleotides: TGTGCCAGCAGCCAAGATCCAAGCACAGATACGCAGTATTTT. Translated, it gives CASSQDPSTDTQYF.

This chain uses TRBV21-1 with TRBJ1-1; the D call of TRBD1 is as the table states it, not checked on the DNA. TRBV21-1 is tagged as a pseudogene. There are 15 residues in the CDR3. CDR3 DNA sequence: TGTGCCACCATCACCATTGACAGGCCGAACACTGAAGCTTTCTTT. It specifies CATITIDRPNTEAFF.

The chain carries TRBV24-1 and TRBJ2-5; TRBD2 is a possible D gene (5 bases). This CDR3 is built from 15 residues. In germline, CDR1 is KGHDR, CDR2 SFDVKD. Trimming removed 0 bases from V and 7 bases from J, with 14 bases in between. The CDR3: CATSDLLDHRGTQYF. CDR3 DNA: TGTGCCACCAGTGATTTGCTGGATCACCGGGGGACCCAGTACTTC.

The table lists this clone with a few counts. This chain uses TRBV19 with TRBJ1-1, with 10 positions matching TRBD1. CDR3 length: 14 residues. From germline, CDR1 is LNHDA and CDR2 SQIVND (reference sequence). The ends lost 5 bases at V and 3 bases at J; junction bases unmatched: 3. The CDR3 sequence: CASSFGTGDTEAFF. CDR3 sequence (DNA): TGTGCCAGTAGTTTTGGGACAGGGGACACTGAAGCTTTCTTT.